Shown below are 23 T cell receptor beta chains from a single sample sequenced in a study of T cells in Graves' hyperthyroidism and ophthalmopathy. Amplification yielded TCR beta CDR3 regions, with RNA transcripts as the source. HTBI primers drove first-round RT-PCR of the TCR CDR3. TCRdb processed the multiplex PCR reads anew with MiXCR; each CDR3 protein has one entry. The table shows roughly 400,000 distinct CDR3 sequences, with roughly 25% occurring only once. The sample was blood. The receptors were sampled from a man aged 45-65 years with Graves' hyperthyroidism.

This clonotype has a count of ten or more. The genes are TRBV7-9 and TRBJ2-7; 7 bases fit TRBD1. CDR3 length equals 15 residues. Trimming at V came to 1 base and at J to 0 bases, leaving 3 bases not matched to a gene. The germline V gene encodes CDR1 SEHNR and CDR2 FQNEAQ (reference sequence). The CDR3 nucleotides are TGTGCCAGCAGCTTAGAACAGGGGAACTCCTACGAGCAGTACTTC. Amino acids: CASSLEQGNSYEQYF.

This clonotype was seen many times. The chain combines TRBV4-2 with TRBJ2-2; TRBD2 matches 9 bases. Germline V CDR1 and CDR2: LGHNA, YNFKEQ. The ends lost 0 bases at V and 5 bases at J; junction bases unmatched: 4. The CDR3 is 16 amino acids. The CDR3 loop is CASSQDQSGGTGELFF. CDR3 coding DNA: TGTGCCAGCAGCCAAGATCAGAGCGGGGGGACCGGGGAGCTGTTTTTT.

The chain couples TRBV5-4 to TRBJ2-1, with D perhaps assigned TRBD1 or TRBD2 (6 bases each). The V end was cut by 0 bases, the J end by 3 bases, with 13 bases between. The length of the CDR3 is 16 residues. CDR1 is SGHNT, CDR2 YYREEE, per germline (reference sequence). The DNA of the CDR3 is TGTGCCAGCAGCTTGGCGTTACAGGGAGGCTACAATGAGCAGTTCTTC. As protein: CASSLALQGGYNEQFF.

This clonotype was seen a few times. The rearrangement joins TRBV30 to TRBJ1-3; no definite D call. Trimming shortened V by 1 base and J by 4 bases, and 11 bases separated the two germline ends. The CDR3 runs 14 residues. CDR1 and CDR2 from the germline V gene are GTSNPN and SVGIG (reference sequence). The CDR3 sequence: CAWSATKYGNTIYF. CDR3 DNA: TGTGCCTGGAGTGCGACCAAGTACGGAAACACCATATATTTT.

CDR3 sequence: CASSAAHAETQYF. The DNA of the CDR3 is TGTGCCAGCAGCGCCGCCCACGCAGAGACCCAGTACTTC. The chain uses TRBV7-3 and TRBJ2-5; D is unresolved. Germline assignment: CDR1 SGHTA and CDR2 FQGTGA. This CDR3 comprises 13 residues. V was cut by 5 bases and J by 4 bases, with 11 bases left in between.

This clonotype was seen ten or more times. The chain recombines TRBV2 with TRBJ2-5; the match to TRBD1 covers 10 bases. V trimming: 4 bases; J trimming: 4 bases; junction bases outside the gene matches: 6. Germline CDR1 is SNHLY and CDR2 is FYNNEI. The CDR3 is made up of 15 amino acids. CDR3 nucleotides: TGTGCCAGCAGTGCACAAGGGACAGGGGCAGAGACCCAGTACTTC. Its protein is CASSAQGTGAETQYF.

This clonotype came up a few times. The gene calls are TRBV7-9 and TRBJ2-5; D remains unclear. CDR1 SEHNR and CDR2 FQNEAQ come from the germline V gene (reference sequence). The CDR3 extends over 13 amino acids. Trimming left V 0 bases short and J 5 bases short, with 7 bases between. In nucleotides, the CDR3 is TGTGCCAGCAGCTTAGCGCGGACGGAGACCCAGTACTTC. Protein: CASSLARTETQYF.

This clonotype was seen a few times. The V gene is TRBV11-2, the J gene TRBJ2-5, with 9 bases matching TRBD2. Germline CDR1 and CDR2: SGHAT and FQNNGV. V lost 0 bases and J lost 1; bases outside the gene matches: 3. The CDR3 is 16 amino acids. The CDR3 loop reads CASSLERTSAQETQYF. CDR3 nucleotide sequence: TGTGCCAGCAGCTTAGAAAGGACTAGCGCCCAAGAGACCCAGTACTTC.

The chain carries TRBV4-1 and TRBJ2-7; 10 nucleotides match TRBD1. The J call is uncertain, as TRBJ2-1 better fits the DNA end. Germline-derived CDR1 and CDR2 are MGHRA and YSYEKL. The CDR3 is 15 amino acids. The CDR3 DNA follows: TGCGCCAGCAGCCTAGGGGACAGGGGAACCTACGAGCAGTTCTTC. Protein product: CASSLGDRGTYEQFF.

This clonotype has only a few counts. This chain links TRBV6-5 with TRBJ1-2; D is ambiguous. Trimming removed 0 bases at V and 2 bases at J, with 13 bases between. From germline, CDR1 is MNHEY and CDR2 SVGAGI. CDR3 size: 16 residues. The CDR3 DNA reads TGTGCCAGCAGTTACTCGATCAACGGTGAAAACTATGGCTACACCTTC. Translated, it gives CASSYSINGENYGYTF.

The rearrangement joins TRBV19 to TRBJ2-7; 11 nucleotides line up with TRBD2. The V segment lost 5 bases and the J segment 5 bases; nucleotides outside the gene matches: 5. Germline lookup yields CDR1 LNHDA and CDR2 SQIVND (reference sequence). The CDR3 has 14 amino acids. The CDR3 coding sequence is TGTGCCAGTAGTCGACTAGCGGGATACCACGAGCAGTACTTC. Amino acids: CASSRLAGYHEQYF. Full variable domain (rest looked up from reference TRBV19 and TRBJ2-7): DGGITQSPKYLFRKEGQNVTLSCEQNLNHDAMYWYRQDPGQGLRLIYYSQIVNDFQKGDIAEGYSVSREKKESFPLTVTSAQKNPTAFYLCASSRLAGYHEQYFGPGTRLTVT.

This clonotype was seen many times. This rearrangement joins TRBV3-1 to TRBJ1-1, with D possibly matching TRBD1 (6 bases). This CDR3 has 12 residues. CDR1 and CDR2 (germline): LGHDT, YNNKEL (reference sequence). V was clipped by 0 bases and J by 8 bases, with 7 bases between them. Written as DNA, the CDR3 is TGTGCCAGCAGCCAAGACAGGGGCGAAGCTTTCTTT. Translating it yields CASSQDRGEAFF.

The rearrangement links TRBV6-1 to TRBJ2-7; TRBD2 aligns across 10 bases. The V gene end was trimmed by 11 bases and the J gene end by 3 bases; junction bases not matched to a gene: 7. Germline CDR1 and CDR2: MNHNS and SASEGT. The CDR3 extends over 13 amino acids. CDR3 sequence (DNA): TGTGCCTCCTTAGCGGGAGGCTTCTACGAGCAGTACTTC. This translates into CASLAGGFYEQYF.

This clonotype was counted ten times or more. This rearrangement joins TRBV3-1 to TRBJ2-5; TRBD2 matches 9 bases. Germline V CDR1 and CDR2: LGHDT, YNNKEL (reference sequence). CDR3 length equals 16 residues. Trimming cost V 1 base and J 2 bases; bases outside gene matches: 5. Written as DNA, the CDR3 is TGTGCCAGCAGCCAAGCGTCTAGCGGGGCTCAAGAGACCCAGTACTTC. Residues: CASSQASSGAQETQYF.

This clonotype was counted a few times. This chain uses TRBV7-3 with TRBJ2-1; 8 positions match TRBD1. The CDR3 runs 15 residues. CDR1 and CDR2 (germline): SGHTA, FQGTGA. J gave up 5 bases and V 5 bases, and 8 bases lay outside the gene matches. Written as DNA, the CDR3 is TGTGCCAGCAGCCGCTGGACAGGGCCCGACAATGAGCAGTTCTTC. Translated: CASSRWTGPDNEQFF.

This chain connects TRBV10-3 to TRBJ1-2; TRBD1 is a possible D gene (5 bases). The germline gives CDR1 ENHRY, CDR2 SYGVKD. The V gene lost 7 bases and the J gene lost 0 bases, with 9 bases spanning the gap. The CDR3 consists of 13 residues. The CDR3 nucleotides are TGTGCCATCAAGGGGCCAACTAACTATGGCTACACCTTC. Amino acid sequence: CAIKGPTNYGYTF.

In this sample, this clonotype turned up a few times. V usage is TRBV29-1 and J usage is TRBJ2-1; tentative D call: TRBD1 (5 bases). The germline V gene encodes CDR1 SQVTM and CDR2 ANQGSEA. The V and J ends lost 4 bases and 2 bases respectively, with 9 bases between them. CDR3 length equals 13 residues. The CDR3 coding sequence is TGCAGCGTTGTGACAGCTACCTACAATGAGCAGTTCTTC. Protein sequence: CSVVTATYNEQFF.

This clonotype was detected many times. The chain carries TRBV7-2 and TRBJ2-1; D ambiguous. Trimming left V 1 base short and J 6 bases short, with 13 bases between. In germline, CDR1 is SGHTA, CDR2 FQGNSA. The CDR3 has 15 amino acids. CDR3 DNA sequence: TGTGCCAGCAGCTTAGAGGCCGACTCTGCCAATGAGCAGTTCTTC. Encoded protein: CASSLEADSANEQFF.

Many counts were recorded for this clonotype. The chain joins TRBV24-1 to TRBJ1-1; D gene uncertain. Germline CDR1 and CDR2: KGHDR and SFDVKD. There are 13 residues in the CDR3. Trimming removed 6 bases at V and 3 bases at J, with 10 bases between. CDR3 DNA: TGTGCCACCAGTCCAGGAACGGACACTGAAGCTTTCTTT. It yields the protein CATSPGTDTEAFF.

The chain's CDR3 is CASSYSIYDPGSTDTQYF. Here the CDR3 DNA reads TGTGCCAGCAGTTACTCGATCTATGATCCGGGGAGCACAGATACGCAGTATTTT. The J gene is TRBJ2-3, the V gene TRBV6-5, with D perhaps matching TRBD2 (5 bases). Germline loops: CDR1 MNHEY, CDR2 SVGAGI. The CDR3 loop spans 18 amino acids. The germline V and J ends were trimmed by 0 bases and 0 bases, with 16 bases remaining between them.

This clonotype showed up just a few times. The rearrangement uses TRBV7-2 and TRBJ2-7, with TRBD2 matching over 7 bases. This CDR3 spans 14 amino acids. Germline-derived CDR1 and CDR2 are SGHTA and FQGNSA. V shed 8 bases and J 5 bases; nucleotides not matched to a gene: 12. The CDR3 coding sequence is TGTGCCAGCTCCTCGGCGGCGGGAGCTAACGAGCAGTACTTC. Translation gives CASSSAAGANEQYF.

This chain connects TRBV5-1 to TRBJ2-1, with 10 bases aligning to TRBD2. The CDR3 sequence is 15 residues long. Per the germline V gene, CDR1 is SGHRS and CDR2 is YFSETQ. V lost 3 bases, J lost 5 bases, and 5 bases stayed unmatched. In DNA form, the CDR3 reads TGCGCCAGCAGCTCCGGACTAGCGGCCCACAATGAGCAGTTCTTC. This translates into CASSSGLAAHNEQFF.

This clonotype has ten or more counts. This chain connects TRBV3-1 to TRBJ2-5; D could derive from TRBD1 or TRBD2 (5 bases each). V lost 2 bases, J lost 4 bases, and 14 bases lay in between. Per germline, CDR1 LGHDT and CDR2 YNNKEL (reference sequence). CDR3 length: 15 amino acids. This CDR3 is CASSQSGRALETQYF. As DNA, the CDR3 is TGTGCCAGCAGCCAATCGGGACGGGCCCTAGAGACCCAGTACTTC.